One and the same sample provided the 27 T cell receptor beta chains below, sequenced in a study of T cell changes during pregnancy in multiple sclerosis. The protocol was immunoSEQ multiplex PCR, while the TCRdb copy is restricted to in-frame clones and leaves out a portion. The sample has around 100,000 clones, about nine tenths seen once. This specimen was peripheral blood, taken in the second trimester of pregnancy. These receptors came from a female donor in good health, enrolled as a control in a pregnancy study.

Only one count was recorded for this clone. The V call is TRBV27, the J call TRBJ1-4; D gene unclear. Germline V gives CDR1 MNHEY, CDR2 SMNVEV (reference sequence). Trimming stripped 4 bases from V and 7 bases from J, with 10 bases between. CDR3 length equals 13 residues. The CDR3 DNA is TGTGCCAGCAGTTCAGGTAGTAGTGAAAAACTGTTTTTT. It encodes CASSSGSSEKLFF.

The CDR3 is CASTSNSGGVYEQYF. The CDR3 DNA is TGTGCCAGCACCTCAAACAGTGGGGGGGTCTACGAGCAGTACTTC. The chain is built from TRBV7-6 and TRBJ2-7; 7 bases are shared with TRBD2. V gave up 7 bases and J gave up 3 bases; unmatched junction bases: 12. The CDR3 contains 15 residues. The germline V gene has CDR1 SGHVS and CDR2 FNYEAQ.

This clone appeared a single time. This chain links TRBV18 with TRBJ1-6; 7 nucleotides match TRBD1. This CDR3 has 13 residues. J lost 10 bases, V lost 3 bases, and 3 bases had no gene match. CDR1 KGHSH and CDR2 LQKENI come from the germline V gene. The CDR3 DNA reads as TGTGCCAGCTCACCGCAGGGGGGATCACCCCTCCACTTT. This translates into CASSPQGGSPLHF.

This chain uses TRBV5-8 with TRBJ1-2; D gene ambiguous. Deletions cut 0 bases from V and 1 base from J, with 10 bases between. This CDR3 has 15 amino acids. Germline CDR1 SGHTS, CDR2 YDEGEE. The CDR3 protein is CASSLVTENNYGYTF. CDR3 sequence (DNA): TGTGCCAGCAGCTTGGTAACAGAAAATAACTATGGCTACACCTTC. The entire variable domain, with the rest obtained from reference TRBV5-8 and TRBJ1-2, is as follows: EAGVTQSPTHLIKTRGQQATLRCSPISGHTSVYWYQQALGLGLQFLLWYDEGEERNRGNFPPRFSGRQFPNYSSELNVNALELEDSALYLCASSLVTENNYGYTFGSGTRLTVV.

The rearrangement links TRBV7-2 to TRBJ2-3; D possibly corresponds to TRBD2 (6 bases). V was cut by 1 base and J by 5 bases, with 10 bases left in between. The germline gives CDR1 SGHTA, CDR2 FQGNSA. This CDR3 has 14 amino acids. This chain's CDR3 is CASSLERALDTQYF. The DNA of the CDR3 is TGTGCCAGCAGCTTAGAGCGGGCACTAGATACGCAGTATTTT.

Concerning this clone: One end of the junction varies from germline; a read error may be responsible. The chain uses TRBV15 and TRBJ1-5; D may be TRBD1 (5 bases). There are 13 residues in the CDR3. The germline gives CDR1 LNHNV, CDR2 YYDKDF (reference sequence). As DNA, the CDR3 is TGTGCCAGCAGCTTGGACAACAATCAGCCCCAGCATTTT. This encodes CASSLDNNQPQHF.

This clone has just a few counts. The chain is built from TRBV19 and TRBJ1-2, with D maybe TRBD1 (5 bases). The germline V gene encodes CDR1 LNHDA and CDR2 SQIVND (reference sequence). V shed 6 bases and J shed 2 bases, with 16 bases lying between them. This CDR3 region has 15 residues. The CDR3 loop is CASRQIGERNYGYTF. The DNA for the CDR3 is TGTGCCAGTAGACAAATAGGGGAAAGAAACTATGGCTACACCTTC.

The chain has TRBV25-1 and TRBJ1-1; 9 nucleotides agree with TRBD1. J gave up 9 bases and V 6 bases, and 5 bases lay outside the gene matches. Germline V CDR1 and CDR2: MGHDK, SYGVNS. The CDR3 length is 12 residues. The CDR3: CASRRDREKAFF. CDR3 DNA: TGTGCCAGCAGGAGGGACAGGGAGAAAGCTTTCTTT. The full variable domain, rest sourced from reference TRBV25-1 and TRBJ1-1, is EADIYQTPRYLVIGTGKKITLECSQTMGHDKMYWYQQDPGMELHLIHYSYGVNSTEKGDLSSESTVSRIRTEHFPLTLESARPSHTSQYLCASRRDREKAFFGQGTRLTVV.

The rearrangement uses TRBV5-4 and TRBJ2-7, with 7 bases that match TRBD2. Germline V gene sequence: CDR1 SGHNT, CDR2 YYREEE (reference sequence). The V segment lost 0 bases and the J segment 6 bases; nucleotides outside the gene matches: 9. CDR3 length: 15 residues. CDR3: CASSLGGGLVVEQYF. CDR3 DNA: TGTGCCAGCAGCTTGGGGGGCGGACTAGTGGTCGAGCAGTACTTC.

V gene TRBV5-1 combines with J gene TRBJ1-6; D is unresolved. Trimming removed 3 bases at V and 13 bases at J, with 14 bases between. The germline V gene has CDR1 SGHRS and CDR2 YFSETQ. The CDR3 consists of 13 residues. This CDR3 reads CASSSRPGPPLHF. DNA of the CDR3: TGCGCCAGCAGCTCTAGACCCGGCCCCCCCCTCCACTTT.

The V and J genes are TRBV5-1 and TRBJ1-4; the match to TRBD1 covers 8 bases. V lost 4 bases, J lost 7 bases, and 12 bases stayed unmatched. The CDR3 is made up of 16 amino acids. CDR1 is SGHRS and CDR2 is YFSETQ in the germline V gene. The CDR3 DNA sequence: TGCGCCAGCAGCCTCCATGGACAGGGAGGGGGTGAAAAACTGTTTTTT. Translated, it gives CASSLHGQGGGEKLFF.

This clone was seen just once. The chain is built from TRBV5-8 and TRBJ2-6; 7 bases map to TRBD1. This CDR3 contains 18 residues. Germline assignment: CDR1 SGHTS and CDR2 YDEGEE. The ends lost 3 bases at V and 1 base at J; junction bases unmatched: 10. The CDR3 nucleotides read TGTGCCAGCAGCTCTGGACAGGTCCCCAATTCTGGGGCCAACGTCCTGACTTTC. As protein: CASSSGQVPNSGANVLTF.

The J gene is TRBJ2-1, the V gene TRBV7-9, with TRBD2 matching over 9 bases. The CDR3 has 14 amino acids. The V gene's germline CDR1 is SEHNR and CDR2 FQNEAQ (reference sequence). V was clipped by 5 bases and J by 5 bases; unmatched bases: 4. The CDR3 is CASSPLAGDNEQFF. The CDR3 DNA reads as TGTGCCAGCAGCCCATTAGCGGGGGACAATGAGCAGTTCTTC. The whole variable domain, remainder taken from reference TRBV7-9 and TRBJ2-1, is DTGVSQNPRHKITKRGQNVTFRCDPISEHNRLYWYRQTLGQGPEFLTYFQNEAQLEKSRLLSDRFSAERPKGSFSTLEIQRTEQGDSAMYLCASSPLAGDNEQFFGPGTRLTVL.

This rearrangement joins TRBV5-1 to TRBJ2-3, with 7 bases identical to TRBD1. CDR1 is SGHRS, CDR2 YFSETQ, per germline. CDR3 length equals 12 residues. V was pared by 5 bases and J by 4 bases, with 1 base of the junction left unmatched. The CDR3 here is CASRQGADTQYF. CDR3 coding DNA: TGCGCCAGCAGGCAGGGGGCAGATACGCAGTATTTT.

The chain uses TRBV6-1 and TRBJ2-1; 9 positions agree with TRBD2. This CDR3 region has 14 residues. The trim removed 7 bases at V and 4 bases at J, leaving 5 bases unmatched. Germline-derived CDR1 and CDR2 are MNHNS and SASEGT. This chain's CDR3 is CASNLAGRYNEQFF. In DNA form, the CDR3 reads TGTGCCAGCAACCTAGCGGGAAGGTACAATGAGCAGTTCTTC.

The gene calls are TRBV6-6 and TRBJ2-1, with TRBD2 matching over 10 bases. The germline CDR1 and CDR2 sequences are MNHNY and SVGAGI (reference sequence). This CDR3 region has 14 residues. V shed 4 bases and J 3 bases; nucleotides not matched to a gene: 0. CDR3 sequence (DNA): TGTGCCAGCAGTTCTAGCGGGAGCTACAATGAGCAGTTCTTC. Residues: CASSSSGSYNEQFF.

V is TRBV6-6 and J is TRBJ2-7, with 8 bases aligning to TRBD2. Losses at the gene ends were 2 bases for V and 1 base for J; bases not matched to a gene: 4. Germline loops: CDR1 MNHNY, CDR2 SVGAGI (reference sequence). The CDR3 contains 15 residues. In nucleotides, the CDR3 is TGTGCCAGCAGTTACCGTCTAGCGGGTTCCTACGAGCAGTACTTC. It encodes CASSYRLAGSYEQYF.

The chain has TRBV20-1 and TRBJ1-1, with D unclear. CDR1 DFQATT and CDR2 SNEGSKA come from the germline V gene (reference sequence). The CDR3 consists of 11 residues. Deletions cut 4 bases from V and 6 bases from J, with 9 bases between. The CDR3 region is CSATLTSEAFF. In DNA form, the CDR3 reads TGCAGTGCTACGCTAACCTCTGAAGCTTTCTTT.

The chain employs TRBV2 and TRBJ1-2, with D maybe TRBD1 (6 bases). Looked up from germline, CDR1 is SNHLY and CDR2 is FYNNEI. The CDR3 has 16 amino acids. The ends were cut back, 3 bases at V and 3 bases at J, with 17 bases in the middle. CDR3 loop: CASSDPGQGMDYGYTF. Written as DNA, the CDR3 is TGTGCCAGCAGTGATCCCGGCCAGGGGATGGACTATGGCTACACCTTC.

This rearrangement joins TRBV29-1 to TRBJ1-1; possibly TRBD1 for D (6 bases). In germline, CDR1 is SQVTM, CDR2 ANQGSEA. This CDR3 has 13 residues. With 3 bases removed from V and 2 bases from J, the gap between germline ends came to 10 bases. CDR3: CSVDGGGNTEAFF. DNA for the CDR3: TGCAGCGTTGATGGGGGCGGTAACACTGAAGCTTTCTTT.

The V call is TRBV19, the J call TRBJ2-3; D might be TRBD1 (5 bases). The length of the CDR3 is 14 residues. Trimming removed 1 base at V and 0 bases at J, with 5 bases between. Germline loops: CDR1 LNHDA, CDR2 SQIVND (reference sequence). CDR3 amino acids: CASSIGQSTDTQYF. The CDR3 DNA follows: TGTGCCAGTAGTATAGGACAGAGCACAGATACGCAGTATTTT.

The chain has TRBV19 and TRBJ2-3; D might be TRBD1 (6 bases). Germline V gene lookup returns CDR1 LNHDA and CDR2 SQIVND (reference sequence). The CDR3 is 16 amino acids. Trimming pared 3 bases from V and 0 bases from J, leaving 13 bases between. CDR3 residues: CASSIKGGPSTDTQYF. CDR3 DNA: TGTGCCAGTAGTATCAAAGGGGGTCCTAGCACAGATACGCAGTATTTT.

V and J are TRBV9 and TRBJ2-5, with a tentative D call TRBD2 (6 bases). The CDR3 runs 17 residues. The V end lost 2 bases, the J end lost 2 bases, and 19 bases lay between the germline ends. Germline loops: CDR1 SGDLS, CDR2 YYNGEE. CDR3 region: CASSVTLAPSPQETQYF. The CDR3 nucleotides are TGTGCCAGCAGCGTCACACTAGCACCCTCCCCGCAAGAGACCCAGTACTTC.

The chain links TRBV6-1 to TRBJ2-1; perhaps TRBD2 as D (7 bases). This CDR3 region has 14 residues. Trimming took off 2 bases at V and 8 bases at J, with 13 bases between the two ends. In germline, CDR1 is MNHNS, CDR2 SASEGT. In DNA form, the CDR3 reads TGTGCCAGCAGTGAAAGGTCGGGGGGCTATGAGCAGTTCTTC. Translated, it gives CASSERSGGYEQFF.

The chain uses TRBV15 and TRBJ1-6; possibly TRBD1 for D (5 bases). Germline V lookup: CDR1 LNHNV, CDR2 YYDKDF (reference sequence). V was cut by 3 bases and J by 7 bases, with 10 bases left in between. The CDR3 covers 14 residues. CDR3 nucleotide sequence: TGTGCCACCAGCAGGGACACCTCGAATTCACCCCTCCACTTT. Protein: CATSRDTSNSPLHF.

The chain uses TRBV7-8 and TRBJ1-1, with 8 nucleotides matching TRBD1. The CDR3 has 14 residues. Germline CDR1 reads SGHVS; CDR2 reads FQNEAQ. V trimming: 2 bases; J trimming: 5 bases; junction bases outside the gene matches: 4. The CDR3 sequence is CASSLMTGETEAFF. The CDR3 coding sequence is TGTGCCAGCAGCTTAATGACAGGGGAAACTGAAGCTTTCTTT.

This chain links TRBV27 with TRBJ1-2, with 8 bases fitting TRBD1. The CDR3 is 15 amino acids. With 4 bases clipped from V and 8 bases from J, the junction kept 12 bases outside the gene matches. Germline CDR1 reads MNHEY; CDR2 reads SMNVEV (reference sequence). In nucleotides, the CDR3 is TGTGCCAGCAGTTCCTACGACCCAGGGGGCTCCGGCTACACCTTC. Protein: CASSSYDPGGSGYTF.